The 10 T cell receptor beta chains below were found in one sample sequenced in a study of shared clonotypes between healthy human individuals. The repertoire was sequenced with immunoSEQ multiplex PCR; TCRdb's copy has only in-frame clones and lacks some. The sample has about 1 million clones, 70% to 80% seen once. Material for sequencing was memory CD4+ T cells sorted from blood. The subset here: CD45RA-negative fraction. All receptors come from a man between 18 and 35 years old in good health.

The CDR3 DNA reads as TGTGCCAGCAGCGTCGACAGGGGAGGGAATGAAAAACTGTTTTTT. Residues: CASSVDRGGNEKLFF. The chain recombines TRBV7-9 with TRBJ1-4, with 8 bases matching TRBD1. V shed 5 bases and J 5 bases; nucleotides not matched to a gene: 7. There are 15 residues in the CDR3. Germline CDR1 and CDR2: SEHNR and FQNEAQ (reference sequence).

This clone was found a few times. Other DNA sequences in this specimen translate into the identical CDR3. V and J are TRBV6-6 and TRBJ1-1, with D unclear. Germline CDR1 is MNHNY and CDR2 is SVGAGI (reference sequence). V was cut by 6 bases and J by 5 bases, with 10 bases left in between. This CDR3 has 12 amino acids. The CDR3 is CASSSPGTEAFF. CDR3 in DNA: TGTGCCAGCAGCTCTCCGGGGACTGAAGCTTTCTTT.

The V and J genes are TRBV2 and TRBJ1-2; TRBD1 aligns across 11 bases. With V trimmed by 4 bases and J by 7 bases, 8 bases remained unmatched. The CDR3 is made up of 15 amino acids. CDR1 and CDR2 (germline): SNHLY, FYNNEI. The CDR3 nucleotides read TGTGCCAGCAGTGCAGCGGGACAGGGGGTTGGTGGCTACACCTTC. Translated, it gives CASSAAGQGVGGYTF.

Many counts were recorded for this clone. The chain uses TRBV7-9 and TRBJ1-4; D is undetermined. The CDR3 spans 12 residues. Trimming removed 5 bases from V and 10 bases from J, with 11 bases in between. CDR1 SEHNR and CDR2 FQNEAQ come from the germline V gene (reference sequence). CDR3 amino acids: CASSQTDGKLFF. In DNA, the CDR3 is TGTGCCAGCAGCCAGACGGATGGAAAACTGTTTTTT. Full variable domain (remainder filled in from reference TRBV7-9 and TRBJ1-4): DTGVSQNPRHKITKRGQNVTFRCDPISEHNRLYWYRQTLGQGPEFLTYFQNEAQLEKSRLLSDRFSAERPKGSFSTLEIQRTEQGDSAMYLCASSQTDGKLFFGSGTQLSVL.

This clone was picked up a small number of times. This sequence joins TRBV29-1 and TRBJ1-1, with 7 bases matching TRBD1. With V trimmed by 7 bases and J by 2 bases, 4 bases remained unmatched. Germline CDR1 SQVTM, CDR2 ANQGSEA. The CDR3 spans 12 residues. This CDR3 is CSATGDNTEAFF. The CDR3 DNA reads as TGCAGCGCTACAGGGGACAACACTGAAGCTTTCTTT. The full variable domain, completed using reference TRBV29-1 and TRBJ1-1, is SAVISQKPSRDICQRGTSLTIQCQVDSQVTMMFWYRQQPGQSLTLIATANQGSEATYESGFVIDKFPISRPNLTFSTLTVSNMSPEDSSIYLCSATGDNTEAFFGQGTRLTVV.

The rearrangement joins TRBV11-2 to TRBJ2-6, with no clear D. Trimming took off 6 bases at V and 0 bases at J, with 6 bases between the two ends. The CDR3 length is 14 residues. Germline CDR1 SGHAT, CDR2 FQNNGV. In DNA, the CDR3 is TGTGCCAGCAGACCAATCTCTGGGGCCAACGTCCTGACTTTC. Protein sequence: CASRPISGANVLTF.

The V gene is TRBV28, the J gene TRBJ1-2; D ambiguous. CDR3 length: 12 amino acids. CDR1 and CDR2 (germline): MDHEN, SYDVKM. V gave up 5 bases and J gave up 8 bases, with 12 bases separating them. The CDR3 DNA follows: TGTGCCAGCAGTCGGCCGGGAATAGGCTACACCTTC. It is translated as CASSRPGIGYTF.

The chain combines TRBV5-4 with TRBJ2-5, with 11 bases fitting TRBD2. The CDR3 is 16 residues long. Trimming took 1 base from V and 5 from J; bases not matched to a gene: 7. In germline, CDR1 is SGHNT, CDR2 YYREEE (reference sequence). DNA of the CDR3: TGTGCCAGCAGCTTGATGACTAGCGGGACGGGGGAGACCCAGTACTTC. Translation: CASSLMTSGTGETQYF.

This chain joins TRBV30 and TRBJ1-4, with a possible D match to TRBD1 (6 bases). The CDR3 runs 14 residues. V lost 0 bases and J 7 bases, leaving 12 bases between the germline ends. Germline V gene data show CDR1 as GTSNPN and CDR2 as SVGIG (reference sequence). The CDR3 sequence: CAWSVGGRVEKLFF. The CDR3 DNA follows: TGTGCCTGGAGTGTAGGGGGGCGAGTTGAAAAACTGTTTTTT.

This chain connects TRBV6-1 to TRBJ2-5; 7 positions match TRBD1. J was trimmed by 5 bases and V by 6 bases; bases with no gene match: 12. Germline V gene lookup returns CDR1 MNHNS and CDR2 SASEGT. The CDR3 loop spans 15 amino acids. The CDR3 nucleotides are TGTGCCAGCAGCCCTGGGACAGCCTCCATGGAGACCCAGTACTTC. It codes for CASSPGTASMETQYF.